This is a list of T cell receptor beta chains from one sample in a study of OX40 agonist ivuxolimab in advanced cancers. Sequencing used immunoSEQ multiplex PCR; TCRdb keeps in-frame clones, though not all of them. Among 51,000 or so clones listed, less than 85% were seen once. The sequences come from CD4+ or CD8+ T cells sorted from blood, collected in a trial of the OX40 agonist ivuxolimab. Receptor source: an adult with an advanced solid tumor such as melanoma, head and neck, liver or kidney cancer. CDR3s include the opening cysteine and the closing phenylalanine or tryptophan. The order of the fields is V gene, clone size, CDR3 length, J gene, D gene, CDR3 protein, CDR3 DNA. The D gene is left open where the match is weak. A clone size is listed for some rows: how often the clone was seen (once, few, many), or a class if it is expanded.

V: TRBV28
size: few
length: 13
J: TRBJ1-3
D: -
CDR3: CASSAGVGNTIYF
DNA: TGTGCCAGCAGCGCAGGGGTCGGAAACACCATATATTTT

V: TRBV4-3
size: -
length: 15
J: TRBJ2-3
D: -
CDR3: CASSQEARGQGTQYF
DNA: TGCGCCAGCAGCCAGGAAGCTCGCGGACAAGGTACGCAGTATTTT

V: TRBV4-1
size: -
length: 14
J: TRBJ2-5
D: -
CDR3: CASSQFLGQETQYF
DNA: TGCGCCAGCAGCCAATTCCTAGGGCAAGAGACCCAGTACTTC

V: TRBV28
size: -
length: 14
J: TRBJ2-7
D: -
CDR3: CASSGGTVSYEQYF
DNA: TGTGCCAGCAGTGGCGGGACAGTCTCCTACGAGCAGTACTTC

V: TRBV7-9
size: -
length: 15
J: TRBJ2-1
D: -
CDR3: CASTPRAGSYNEQFF
DNA: TGTGCCAGCACCCCCCGGGCAGGGTCCTACAATGAGCAGTTCTTC

V: TRBV30
size: -
length: 15
J: TRBJ2-7
D: -
CDR3: CAWSVSGTGVGEQYF
DNA: TGTGCCTGGAGTGTATCTGGAACGGGCGTGGGAGAGCAGTACTTC

V: TRBV5-1
size: -
length: 14
J: TRBJ2-5
D: -
CDR3: CASSLVGRAETQYF
DNA: TGCGCCAGCAGCTTGGTTGGAAGGGCAGAGACCCAGTACTTC

V: TRBV19
size: few
length: 14
J: TRBJ1-4
D: -
CDR3: CASGSGPGREKLFF
DNA: TGTGCCAGTGGGTCCGGTCCCGGACGCGAAAAACTGTTTTTT

V: TRBV9
size: -
length: 16
J: TRBJ1-3
D: -
CDR3: CASSVMNSDAGNTIYF
DNA: TGTGCCAGCAGCGTAATGAACTCTGATGCTGGAAACACCATATATTTT

V: TRBV11-2
size: -
length: 16
J: TRBJ2-5
D: -
CDR3: CASSLRSGQGWETQYF
DNA: TGTGCCAGCAGCTTGAGATCTGGCCAGGGATGGGAGACCCAGTACTTC

V: TRBV2
size: few
length: 16
J: TRBJ2-1
D: TRBD2
CDR3: CASSEVASSGGNEQFF
DNA: TGTGCCAGCAGTGAAGTGGCGTCTAGCGGGGGTAATGAGCAGTTCTTC

V: TRBV12-5
size: -
length: 15
J: TRBJ2-1
D: TRBD2
CDR3: CASGADLSGGNEQFF
DNA: TGTGCTAGTGGCGCCGACTTAAGCGGGGGCAATGAGCAGTTCTTC

V: TRBV11-3
size: -
length: 13
J: TRBJ1-1
D: TRBD1
CDR3: CASSRQGEGEAFF
DNA: TGTGCCAGCAGTCGACAGGGGGAAGGTGAAGCTTTCTTT

V: TRBV6-5
size: -
length: 14
J: TRBJ2-7
D: -
CDR3: CASSQDSWGYEQYF
DNA: TGTGCCAGCAGCCAGGACAGCTGGGGCTACGAGCAGTACTTC